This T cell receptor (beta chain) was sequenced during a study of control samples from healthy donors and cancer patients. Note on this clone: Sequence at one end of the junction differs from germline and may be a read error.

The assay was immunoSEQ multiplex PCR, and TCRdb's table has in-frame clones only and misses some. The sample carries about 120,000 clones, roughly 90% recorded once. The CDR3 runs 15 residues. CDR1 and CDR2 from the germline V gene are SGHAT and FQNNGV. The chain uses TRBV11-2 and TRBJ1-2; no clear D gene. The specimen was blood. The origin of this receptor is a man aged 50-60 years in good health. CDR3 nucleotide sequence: TGTGCCAGCAGTTTAGAGAGGGCGCAACTCTATGGCTACACCTTC. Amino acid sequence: CASSLERAQLYGYTF.